Each of the 7 T cell receptor beta chains below was sequenced from the same sample in a study of cytomegalovirus exposure and HLA in healthy donors. Use of 60 Vbeta and 13 Jbeta primers characterized the PCR. Data came from immunoSEQ multiplex PCR; TCRdb stores just in-frame clones and leaves some out. The sample yields about 180,000 clones, over 80% seen once. The sample comprised PBMCs. Every receptor here comes from a girl aged 10 to 17 in good health and CMV-seropositive.

V and J are TRBV29-1 and TRBJ2-2, with 8 bases that match TRBD1. V shed 3 bases and J 2 bases; nucleotides not matched to a gene: 5. CDR1 and CDR2 from the germline V gene are SQVTM and ANQGSEA. This CDR3 region has 15 residues. CDR3: CSVDTGQANTGELFF. Written as DNA, the CDR3 is TGCAGCGTTGACACGGGACAGGCAAACACCGGGGAGCTGTTTTTT.

The sample holds one count of this clone. The CDR3 does not end in the conserved phenylalanine or tryptophan, so this is likely a read error. The DNA is left out, because the CDR3 cannot be placed on it with certainty; the CDR3 is given as TCRdb lists it. The gene calls are TRBV6-6 and TRBJ2-7; TRBD2 reflects the table's D call only, with no check against the DNA. Germline V gene sequence: CDR1 MNHNY, CDR2 SVGAGI (reference sequence). The CDR3 is 11 residues long, ends included. CDR3 protein: CASSHGERVDL.

The J gene is TRBJ1-1, the V gene TRBV10-2; D is undetermined. CDR1 is WSHSY, CDR2 SAAADI, per germline. V gave up 6 bases and J gave up 1 base, with 12 bases separating them. The length of the CDR3 is 14 residues. The CDR3 nucleotides read TGCGCCAGCAGCGAGGGTAGATGGAACACTGAAGCTTTCTTT. Translated, it gives CASSEGRWNTEAFF.

V and J are TRBV5-1 and TRBJ2-7; 8 nucleotides agree with TRBD2. Per the germline V gene, CDR1 is SGHRS and CDR2 is YFSETQ. The CDR3 runs to 18 residues. Trimming cost V 0 bases and J 3 bases; bases outside gene matches: 14. The CDR3 spells CASSLDPSGGGYGYEQYF. The CDR3 bases are TGCGCCAGCAGCTTGGACCCCTCGGGGGGGGGCTACGGCTACGAGCAGTACTTC.

This clone was picked up one time. This rearrangement joins TRBV4-2 to TRBJ2-1; D unclear. V dropped 0 bases and J dropped 6 bases, with 9 bases sitting between them. Germline assignment: CDR1 LGHNA and CDR2 YNFKEQ. The CDR3 consists of 14 residues. CDR3 sequence reads: CASSQEAAANEQFF. The DNA of the CDR3 is TGTGCCAGCAGCCAAGAGGCGGCGGCCAATGAGCAGTTCTTC.

The chain carries TRBV2 and TRBJ1-1; D possibly corresponds to TRBD1 (6 bases). Trimming took off 2 bases at V and 4 bases at J, with 17 bases between the two ends. The V gene's germline CDR1 is SNHLY and CDR2 FYNNEI. The CDR3 length is 16 residues. CDR3 nucleotides: TGTGCCAGCAGTGAAATTGGGGTACAGGGCGGCACTGAAGCTTTCTTT. Protein sequence: CASSEIGVQGGTEAFF.

The rearrangement links TRBV7-6 to TRBJ2-7; D may be TRBD2 (5 bases). Germline V gene lookup returns CDR1 SGHVS and CDR2 FNYEAQ. This CDR3 contains 17 residues. With 4 bases removed from V and 0 bases from J, the gap between germline ends came to 19 bases. Written as DNA, the CDR3 is TGTGCCAGCAGCTCCTTAACGAGGACTGCGAGCTCCTACGAGCAGTACTTC. Translated, it gives CASSSLTRTASSYEQYF.